This T cell receptor beta chain was found in a study of CD8 T cells in cerebrospinal fluid in Alzheimer's disease. After re-calling the 10x single-cell sequencing reads, TCRdb lists one entry per CDR3 protein, DNA absent. The sample includes some 1,000 distinct CDR3 sequences. Its frequency marks this clonotype as medium-sized. The germline CDR1 and CDR2 sequences are MNHNS and SASEGT. The CDR3 contains 14 residues. The TCR originated in a human donor in good health. What was sequenced was cerebrospinal fluid. This chain joins TRBV6-1 and TRBJ1-1. Here the CDR3 reads CASSELHGLYEAFF.